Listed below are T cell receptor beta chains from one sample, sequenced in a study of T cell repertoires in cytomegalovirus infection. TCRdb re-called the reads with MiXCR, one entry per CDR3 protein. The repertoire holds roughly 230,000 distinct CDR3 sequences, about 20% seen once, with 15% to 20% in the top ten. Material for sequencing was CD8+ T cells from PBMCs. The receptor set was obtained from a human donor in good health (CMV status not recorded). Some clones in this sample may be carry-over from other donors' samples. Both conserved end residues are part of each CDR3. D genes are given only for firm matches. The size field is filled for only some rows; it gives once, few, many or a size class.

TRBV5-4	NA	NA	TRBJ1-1	TGTGCCAGCAGCTTTCTCGGGGGGGATGAAGCTTTCTTT	CASSFLGGDEAFF
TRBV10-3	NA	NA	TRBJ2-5	TGTGCCATCGGAGAGCAAGAGACCCAGTACTTC	CAIGEQETQYF
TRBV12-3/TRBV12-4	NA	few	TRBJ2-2	TGTGCCAGCAGTCCCCGGGAAGGGGGTTACACCGGGGAGCTGTTTTTT	CASSPREGGYTGELFF
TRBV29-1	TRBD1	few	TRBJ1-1	TGCAGCGTTGAAGAACCGGGACAGAGTTTAGGAGCTTTCTTT	CSVEEPGQSLGAFF
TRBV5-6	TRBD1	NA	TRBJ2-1	TGTGCCAGCAGCTCGGGACAGAACAATGAGCAGTTCTTC	CASSSGQNNEQFF
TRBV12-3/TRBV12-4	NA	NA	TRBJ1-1	TGTGCCAGCAGTTTACTTGGTTTGAGCTCCGCAGCTTTCTTT	CASSLLGLSSAAFF
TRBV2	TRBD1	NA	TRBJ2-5	TGTGCCAGCAACAGGGGGCTGGAGACCCAGTACTTC	CASNRGLETQYF
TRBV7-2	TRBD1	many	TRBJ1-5	TGTGCCGCGAACCTTGGGGGGGACAGTCGTTCGGAGCCCCAGCATTTT	CAANLGGDSRSEPQHF
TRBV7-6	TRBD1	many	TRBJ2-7	TGTGCCAGCAGCTCCGACAGGGCCCACGAGCAGTACTTC	CASSSDRAHEQYF
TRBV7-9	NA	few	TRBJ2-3	TGTGCCAGCAGCCTAAGACCCTCGGGCCAGGATACGCAGTATTTT	CASSLRPSGQDTQYF
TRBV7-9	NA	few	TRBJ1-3	TGTGCCAGCAGCTTCATGAAAGGGACTGGAAACACCATATATTTT	CASSFMKGTGNTIYF
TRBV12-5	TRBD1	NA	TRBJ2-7	TGTGCTAGTGGACACGCCGGGACAGGCAAACCCTACGAGCAGTACTTC	CASGHAGTGKPYEQYF
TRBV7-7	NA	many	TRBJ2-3	TGTGCCAGCAGCTTATTTCAGGGCACAGATACGCAGTATTTT	CASSLFQGTDTQYF
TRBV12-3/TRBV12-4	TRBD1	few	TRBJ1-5	TGTGCCAGCAGTTTAGCGCTCGACAGGGGTGCTCAGCCCCAGCATTTT	CASSLALDRGAQPQHF
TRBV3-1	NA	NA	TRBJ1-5	TGTGCCAGCGGACAGATCGCCAATCAGCCCCAGCATTTT	CASGQIANQPQHF
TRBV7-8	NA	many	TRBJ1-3	TGTGCCAGCAGCTTAGACGGAAGCTCTGGAAACACCATATATTTT	CASSLDGSSGNTIYF
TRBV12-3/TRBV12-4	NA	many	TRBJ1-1	TGTGCCAGCAGTTTCTGGGGCTCCACGGAACTCGACACTGAAGCTTTCTTT	CASSFWGSTELDTEAFF
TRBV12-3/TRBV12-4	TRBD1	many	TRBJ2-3	TGTGCCAGCAGGCCAACAGGGGGCCTTGGTGGAGATACGCAGTATTTT	CASRPTGGLGGDTQYF
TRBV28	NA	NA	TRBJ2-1	TGTGCCAGCAGTTCAGCTACCGGCGGGACAGCCCCGCGACGGCACAATGAGCAGTTCTTC	CASSSATGGTAPRRHNEQFF
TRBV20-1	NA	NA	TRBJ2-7	TGCAGTGCTAGCCAGACTATCTCCTACGAGCAGTACTTC	CSASQTISYEQYF
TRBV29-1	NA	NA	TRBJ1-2	TGCAGCGTTGACCCAGGGTATGGCTACACCTTC	CSVDPGYGYTF
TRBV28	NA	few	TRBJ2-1	TGTGCCAGCCGTAGGGGGCGGGGATGGGGCAATGAGCAGTTCTTC	CASRRGRGWGNEQFF
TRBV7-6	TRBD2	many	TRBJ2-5	TGTGCCAGCAGCCTAAGACTAGCGGGGAGACAAGAGACCCAGTACTTC	CASSLRLAGRQETQYF
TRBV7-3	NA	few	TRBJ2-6	TGTGCCAGCAGCCGCGGCGGGGGCAGGGAGTCTGGGGCCAACGTCCTGACTTTC	CASSRGGGRESGANVLTF
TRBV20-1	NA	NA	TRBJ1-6	TGCAGTGCTCCCTTGGGTTCACCCCTCCACTTT	CSAPLGSPLHF
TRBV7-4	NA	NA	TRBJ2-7	TGTGCCAGCAGCTTAGTGGGCCCAGCGTCGGAGCAGTACTTC	CASSLVGPASEQYF
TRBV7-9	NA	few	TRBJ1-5	TGTGCCAGCAGTCCTGAGAGTGCTCGGCCCCAGCATTTT	CASSPESARPQHF
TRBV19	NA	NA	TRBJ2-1	TGTGCCAGCAAAATAGAAGGAGCCTACAATGAGCAGTTCTTC	CASKIEGAYNEQFF
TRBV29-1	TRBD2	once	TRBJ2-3	TGCAGCGTTGAGACTAGCGGGGCCACAGATACGCAGTATTTT	CSVETSGATDTQYF
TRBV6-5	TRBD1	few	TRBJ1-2	TGTGCCACCAGGCCAGTCGGGGGACAGGGGTATTCGTCGCGTGGCTACACCTTC	CATRPVGGQGYSSRGYTF
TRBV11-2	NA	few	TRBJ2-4	TGTGCCAGCAGCTACCAGGGTTCCATTCAGTACTTC	CASSYQGSIQYF
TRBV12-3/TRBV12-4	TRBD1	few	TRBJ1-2	TGTGCCAGCAGTGAGGGACAGGGGTATGGCTACACCTTC	CASSEGQGYGYTF
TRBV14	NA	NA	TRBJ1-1	TGTGCCAGCAGCCGAGCGGGACACTGGAACACTGAAGCTTTCTTT	CASSRAGHWNTEAFF
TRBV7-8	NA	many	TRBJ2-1	TGTGCCAGCAGCCCTTTGTGGGAGCTTAACAATGAGCAGTTCTTC	CASSPLWELNNEQFF
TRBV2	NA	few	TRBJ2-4	TGTGCCAGCAGTGAAGATTCCCCGTTCGTCAAAAACATTCAGTACTTC	CASSEDSPFVKNIQYF
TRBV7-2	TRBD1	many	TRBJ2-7	TGTGCCAGCAGCCACGGACAGGGAGTCAACGAGCAGTACTTC	CASSHGQGVNEQYF
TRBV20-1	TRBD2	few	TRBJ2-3	TGCAGTGCAACTAGCGGGGGAAGCACAGATACGCAGTATTTT	CSATSGGSTDTQYF
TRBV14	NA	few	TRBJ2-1	TGTGCCAGCAGCCATATGCCTTCCTCCTACAATGAGCAGTTCTTC	CASSHMPSSYNEQFF
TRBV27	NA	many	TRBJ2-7	TGTGCCAGCAGTTACTATCAGGGTTCGTCCTACGAGCAGTACTTC	CASSYYQGSSYEQYF
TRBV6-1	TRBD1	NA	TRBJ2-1	TGTGCCAGCAGGGCGGGACAGGGACACTACAATGAGCAGTTCTTC	CASRAGQGHYNEQFF
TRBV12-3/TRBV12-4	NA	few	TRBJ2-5	TGTGCCAGCAGTTCGGGACGGAACCAAGAGACCCAGTACTTC	CASSSGRNQETQYF
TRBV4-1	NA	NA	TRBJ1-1	TGCGCCAGCAGCCAACTAGAAACTGAAGCTTTCTTT	CASSQLETEAFF
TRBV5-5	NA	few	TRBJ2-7	TGTGCCAGCAGCTTCGCAGGAACCAACGAGCAGTACTTC	CASSFAGTNEQYF
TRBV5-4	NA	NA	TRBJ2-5	TGTGCCAGCAGCTTGTCGGGTAGCCCAGAGACCCAGTACTTC	CASSLSGSPETQYF
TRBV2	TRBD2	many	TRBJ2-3	TGTGCCAGCATGGAAAGCGGGGGGGGCGATACGCAGTATTTT	CASMESGGGDTQYF
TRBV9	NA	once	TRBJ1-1	TGTACCAGCAGCGTAGAGGGAAACACTGAAGCTTTCTTT	CTSSVEGNTEAFF
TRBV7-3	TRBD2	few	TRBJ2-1	TGTGCCACCCGAAGCGGGGGGAGTAATGAGCAGTTCTTC	CATRSGGSNEQFF
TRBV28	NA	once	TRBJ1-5	TGTGCCAGCAGTCCTTCGACGGATAGCAATCAGCCCCAGCATTTT	CASSPSTDSNQPQHF
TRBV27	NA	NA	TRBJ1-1	TGTGCCAGCAGTTTATTCGGGGGAAGCACTGAAGCTTTCTTT	CASSLFGGSTEAFF
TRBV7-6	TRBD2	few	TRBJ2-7	TGTGCCAGCAGCTCTACTAGCGGGGGGGCCGGCGAGCAGTACTTC	CASSSTSGGAGEQYF
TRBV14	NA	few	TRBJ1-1	TGTGCCAGCAGCCAAGTAGCTGGCACTGAAGCTTTCTTT	CASSQVAGTEAFF
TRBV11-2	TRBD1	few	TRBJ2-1	TGTGCCAGCAGCCCTACGACAGGGGGGGTTGAGCAGTTCTTC	CASSPTTGGVEQFF
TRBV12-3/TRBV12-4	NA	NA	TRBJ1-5	TGTGCCAGCAGTTTGCGGACGGGGAGCAATCAGCCCCAGCATTTT	CASSLRTGSNQPQHF
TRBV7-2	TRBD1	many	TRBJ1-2	TGTGCCAGCAGCTTAGAAGGACAGGCCGGATTTAACTATGGCTACACCTTC	CASSLEGQAGFNYGYTF
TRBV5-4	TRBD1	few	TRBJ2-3	TGTGCCAGCAGCAGGACAGGTCCCACAGATACGCAGTATTTT	CASSRTGPTDTQYF
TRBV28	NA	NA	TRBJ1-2	TGTGCCAGCAGTAGTTCCCGAGGGGCTAACTATGGCTACACCTTC	CASSSSRGANYGYTF
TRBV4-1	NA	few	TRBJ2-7	TGCGCCAGCAGCCAAATTCCAGGGGCGTTCTACGAGCAGTACTTC	CASSQIPGAFYEQYF
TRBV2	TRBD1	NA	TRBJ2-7	TGTGCCAGCAGTGACCGGGACAGAACCTACGAGCAGTACTTC	CASSDRDRTYEQYF
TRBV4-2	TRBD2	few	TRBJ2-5	TGTGCCAGCAGCCAAGGTCTAGCGGAAGAGACCCAGTACTTC	CASSQGLAEETQYF
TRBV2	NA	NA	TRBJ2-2	TGTGCCAGCACCTTCACCGGGGAGCTGTCTTTT	CASTFTGELSF